This T cell receptor (beta chain) is from a study of T cell changes during pregnancy in multiple sclerosis. Sequencing used immunoSEQ multiplex PCR; TCRdb keeps in-frame clones, though not all of them. The sample lists tens of thousands of clones, approximately 90% occurring once. Germline values: CDR1 KGHSH, CDR2 LQKENI. The CDR3 runs 16 residues. V was trimmed by 0 bases and J by 0 bases, leaving 8 bases between them. V is TRBV18 and J is TRBJ2-2, with D unresolved. This material consisted of peripheral blood, taken in the first trimester of pregnancy. The sequence derives from a female donor in good health, enrolled as a control in a pregnancy study. CDR3 DNA: TGTGCCAGCTCACCACCGAGGCAGTCGAACACCGGGGAGCTGTTTTTT. This encodes CASSPPRQSNTGELFF. The whole variable domain, remainder taken from reference TRBV18 and TRBJ2-2, is NAGVMQNPRHLVRRRGQEARLRCSPMKGHSHVYWYRQLPEEGLKFMVYLQKENIIDESGMPKERFSAEFPKEGPSILRIQQVVRGDSAAYFCASSPPRQSNTGELFFGEGSRLTVL.